This T cell receptor beta chain comes out of a study of blood T cells in healthy people across ages. Study observations and caveats: There were more naive CD4+ cells and higher diversity in long-lived donors than in aged donors. Older age coincided with a roughly linear decline in TCR beta diversity per million T cells.

This CDR3 is built from 13 residues. V lost 5 bases and J lost 2, with 7 bases in between. Germline lookup yields CDR1 MNHEY and CDR2 SVGEGT. Then a second PCR, running roughly 7 to 12 cycles, was carried out with a sample-barcoded 5' primer and a J-beta primer mix. Each cDNA molecule was tagged by a template-switch adaptor that had 12 random nucleotides. From the 5' RACE reads, TCRdb called clonotypes with MiXCR, one entry per CDR3 protein. This sample has roughly 1.9 million distinct CDR3 sequences; approximately 39% occur once, and the top ten carry roughly 24%. To note about this clonotype: Its specificity is unknown.

Source material: blood. The V and J genes are TRBV6-2 or TRBV6-3 and TRBJ2-1; D is undetermined. The sequence was obtained from a human donor in good health. The CDR3 reads CASSKSAYNEQFF. In DNA form, the CDR3 reads TGTGCCAGCAGTAAAAGCGCCTACAATGAGCAGTTCTTC.